A single sample gave rise to the 28 T cell receptor beta chains below, sequenced in a study of T cells in localized non-small cell lung cancer. Sequencing was performed with immunoSEQ multiplex PCR; in TCRdb, only in-frame clones are kept and a portion is missing. The data contain 3,000 to 4,000 clones, about 29% of them singletons. The sample consisted of normal lung tissue next to the tumor, taken before any cancer treatment. All receptors derive from a woman aged 35 to 69 with stage I lung adenocarcinoma.

This clone is labeled large (0.1 to 1%). The chain recombines TRBV4-1 with TRBJ2-7; either TRBD1 or TRBD2 may supply D (5 bases each). The CDR3 runs 15 residues. Trimming took 0 bases from V and 0 from J, leaving 9 bases between them. Germline V lookup: CDR1 MGHRA, CDR2 YSYEKL. The CDR3 DNA sequence: TGCGCCAGCAGCCAAGAGGGGACGTTCTCCTACGAGCAGTACTTC. It translates to CASSQEGTFSYEQYF.

This chain joins TRBV6-8 and TRBJ1-2; maybe TRBD1 (6 bases). Germline V lookup: CDR1 MNHGY, CDR2 SAAAGT. This CDR3 is built from 14 residues. Deletions cut 7 bases from V and 4 bases from J, with 16 bases between. The CDR3 spells CASMGGRQAYGYTF. CDR3 nucleotides: TGTGCCAGCATGGGAGGACGACAGGCCTATGGCTACACCTTC.

This rearrangement joins TRBV2 to TRBJ2-1; 8 bases line up with TRBD2. CDR1 SNHLY and CDR2 FYNNEI come from the germline V gene. This CDR3 comprises 15 residues. V shed 4 bases and J 2 bases; nucleotides not matched to a gene: 4. As DNA, the CDR3 is TGTGCCAGCAGTGTAGCGGGGCCTCCCTACAATGAGCAGTTCTTC. Protein sequence: CASSVAGPPYNEQFF.

The chain uses TRBV9 and TRBJ2-7, with 9 bases identical to TRBD1. CDR3 length equals 16 residues. Looked up from germline, CDR1 is SGDLS and CDR2 is YYNGEE. With 0 bases clipped from V and 7 bases from J, the junction kept 11 bases outside the gene matches. This CDR3 reads CASSVAPTGGLDEQYF. Written as DNA, the CDR3 is TGTGCCAGCAGCGTAGCTCCGACAGGGGGTTTAGATGAGCAGTACTTC.

The chain carries TRBV28 and TRBJ2-2; a possible D gene is TRBD2 (5 bases). Germline values: CDR1 MDHEN, CDR2 SYDVKM. This CDR3 comprises 15 residues. V lost 6 bases and J 7 bases, leaving 18 bases between the germline ends. CDR3 in DNA: TGTGCCAGCAGAATGGAGGTTAGGGCGCGCGGGGAGCTGTTTTTT. This gives the protein CASRMEVRARGELFF.

In this sample, this clone turned up a few times. The chain is built from TRBV11-3 and TRBJ2-5; D gene ambiguous. The V and J ends lost 2 bases and 5 bases respectively, with 18 bases between them. Per germline, CDR1 SGHNT and CDR2 YENEEA. This CDR3 has 16 amino acids. This CDR3 is CASSLLPGRVEETQYF. The CDR3 coding sequence is TGTGCCAGCAGCTTATTACCGGGTAGAGTGGAGGAGACCCAGTACTTC.

V and J are TRBV11-3 and TRBJ2-7; the match to TRBD1 covers 7 bases. The CDR3 runs to 15 residues. V was clipped by 4 bases and J by 0 bases; unmatched bases: 6. Per germline, CDR1 SGHNT and CDR2 YENEEA. CDR3 in amino acids: CASSSTGTVSYEQYF. As DNA, the CDR3 is TGTGCCAGCAGCTCAACCGGGACAGTCTCCTACGAGCAGTACTTC.

This rearrangement joins TRBV28 to TRBJ2-5; 7 bases fit TRBD1. Germline V gene data show CDR1 as MDHEN and CDR2 as SYDVKM. Trimming cost V 7 bases and J 1 base; bases outside gene matches: 12. The CDR3 has 16 amino acids. CDR3 protein: CASTPSGTVIQETQYF. CDR3 bases: TGTGCCAGCACCCCTTCCGGGACAGTCATCCAAGAGACCCAGTACTTC.

This clone is large (0.1 to 1%) by share. The rearrangement uses TRBV6-8 and TRBJ1-4, with unresolved D. V lost 5 bases to trimming and J lost 5 bases, with 6 bases between them. Germline CDR1 and CDR2: MNHGY and SAAAGT. The CDR3 extends over 12 amino acids. The CDR3 region has the DNA TGTGCCAGCAGTAACCCCAATGAAAAACTGTTTTTT. Protein: CASSNPNEKLFF.

The gene calls are TRBV28 and TRBJ2-7; 9 nucleotides match TRBD1. CDR3 size: 15 residues. Germline V CDR1 and CDR2: MDHEN, SYDVKM. Unmatched junction bases numbered 9, after V lost 4 bases and J lost 5 bases. The CDR3 DNA sequence: TGTGCCAGCAGTTCCACGGGACAGGGTAAGGACGAGCAGTACTTC. Translation gives CASSSTGQGKDEQYF.

This clone was recorded a few times. J is TRBJ2-7 and V is TRBV7-2; perhaps TRBD1 as D (6 bases). The length of the CDR3 is 13 residues. CDR1 and CDR2 from the germline V gene are SGHTA and FQGNSA. V was trimmed by 5 bases and J by 3 bases, leaving 11 bases between them. In nucleotides, the CDR3 is TGTGCCAGCAGCAAGGACAGAGACTACGAGCAGTACTTC. It specifies CASSKDRDYEQYF.

The genes are TRBV19 and TRBJ2-2; 10 bases are shared with TRBD1. Germline V lookup: CDR1 LNHDA, CDR2 SQIVND (reference sequence). Trimming took 3 bases from V and 7 from J; bases not matched to a gene: 11. The CDR3 covers 17 residues. This CDR3 reads CASSIGGQGRGGGELFF. CDR3 nucleotide sequence: TGTGCCAGTAGTATTGGGGGACAGGGGCGCGGAGGCGGGGAGCTGTTTTTT.

The gene calls are TRBV10-3 and TRBJ2-7; weak D call: TRBD2 (5 bases). Germline V gene data show CDR1 as ENHRY and CDR2 as SYGVKD. V was trimmed by 0 bases and J by 1 base, leaving 10 bases between them. The CDR3 totals 15 residues. The CDR3 DNA reads TGTGCCATCAGTGAGTCGGGCCGAGGGTCCTACGAGCAGTACTTC. Amino acid sequence: CAISESGRGSYEQYF.

In this sample, this clone turned up a few times. This rearrangement joins TRBV9 to TRBJ2-5; D is possibly TRBD2 (5 bases). There are 16 residues in the CDR3. With 2 bases removed from V and 2 bases from J, the gap between germline ends came to 16 bases. Germline V lookup: CDR1 SGDLS, CDR2 YYNGEE. The CDR3 spells CASSVTMSTGQETQYF. DNA for the CDR3: TGTGCCAGCAGCGTTACAATGTCGACGGGGCAAGAGACCCAGTACTTC. Full variable domain (remainder filled in from reference TRBV9 and TRBJ2-5): DSGVTQTPKHLITATGQRVTLRCSPRSGDLSVYWYQQSLDQGLQFLIQYYNGEERAKGNILERFSAQQFPDLHSELNLSSLELGDSALYFCASSVTMSTGQETQYFGPGTRLLVL.

This chain links TRBV11-3 with TRBJ2-5; D call uncertain. The germline V gene has CDR1 SGHNT and CDR2 YENEEA. Trimming removed 3 bases from V and 6 bases from J, with 14 bases in between. This CDR3 comprises 14 residues. In DNA, the CDR3 is TGTGCCAGCAGCTTGGCCGCAGGTCGGAAGACCCAGTACTTC. Amino acids: CASSLAAGRKTQYF. Variable domain in full (rest from reference TRBV11-3 and TRBJ2-5): EAGVVQSPRYKIIEKKQPVAFWCNPISGHNTLYWYLQNLGQGPELLIRYENEEAVDDSQLPKDRFSAERLKGVDSTLKIQPAELGDSAVYLCASSLAAGRKTQYFGPGTRLLVL.

The J gene is TRBJ1-1, the V gene TRBV10-1, with D unclear. CDR1 is WNHNN, CDR2 SYGVQD, per germline (reference sequence). V was trimmed by 6 bases and J by 4 bases, leaving 6 bases between them. CDR3 length: 11 residues. The CDR3 coding sequence is TGCGCCAGCAGGAAGGCCACTGAAGCTTTCTTT. This encodes CASRKATEAFF.

The gene calls are TRBV29-1 and TRBJ1-1; no definite D call. Trimming pared 4 bases from V and 1 base from J, leaving 7 bases between. The CDR3 totals 12 residues. Germline V lookup: CDR1 SQVTM, CDR2 ANQGSEA. CDR3 DNA: TGCAGCGTTGCGAAGACGAACACTGAAGCTTTCTTT. Its protein is CSVAKTNTEAFF.

J is TRBJ1-2 and V is TRBV23-1; D call uncertain. TRBV23-1 is reported as an ORF; its role is uncertain. The CDR3 is 13 residues long. V was pared by 6 bases and J by 9 bases, with 17 bases between. The CDR3 nucleotides read TGCGCCAGCAGCTTGGCCGCTTGGGTACGCTACACCTTC. Amino acid sequence: CASSLAAWVRYTF.

There are a few counts of this clone. This rearrangement joins TRBV6-8 to TRBJ2-5; 11 bases are a match to TRBD2. CDR3 size: 15 residues. Germline V gene data show CDR1 as MNHGY and CDR2 as SAAAGT. With V trimmed by 5 bases and J by 3 bases, 5 bases remained unmatched. CDR3 DNA sequence: TGTGCCAGCAGTGGGAAACTAGCGGGGGAAGAGACCCAGTACTTC. This codes for CASSGKLAGEETQYF.

CDR3 in amino acids: CASSPAGLAGDYEQYF. CDR3 in DNA: TGTGCCAGCAGCCCGGCGGGGCTAGCGGGAGACTACGAGCAGTACTTC. The rearrangement joins TRBV14 to TRBJ2-7; 10 nucleotides line up with TRBD2. Germline loops: CDR1 SGHDN, CDR2 FVKESK. The CDR3 spans 16 residues. V shed 4 bases, J shed 3 bases, and the junction held 9 bases outside the gene matches.

This clone has just a few counts. This chain joins TRBV10-3 and TRBJ2-5; D may be TRBD1 (5 bases). V lost 2 bases, J lost 5 bases, and 9 bases lay in between. The germline V gene has CDR1 ENHRY and CDR2 SYGVKD. This CDR3 has 13 amino acids. The CDR3 spells CAISEPGPETQYF. The CDR3, as DNA: TGTGCCATCAGTGAGCCAGGGCCGGAGACCCAGTACTTC.

The V call is TRBV4-1, the J call TRBJ1-2, with D hard to call. The CDR3 totals 13 residues. Looked up from germline, CDR1 is MGHRA and CDR2 is YSYEKL. The germline V and J ends were trimmed by 1 base and 4 bases, with 7 bases remaining between them. The CDR3 protein is CASSQARSYGYTF. Written as DNA, the CDR3 is TGCGCCAGCAGCCAAGCGAGGAGCTATGGCTACACCTTC.

The V call is TRBV19, the J call TRBJ2-7, with 10 bases lining up with TRBD2. Germline lookup yields CDR1 LNHDA and CDR2 SQIVND (reference sequence). This CDR3 region has 15 residues. V gave up 6 bases and J gave up 7 bases; unmatched junction bases: 12. Written as DNA, the CDR3 is TGTGCCAGTAGGGACCAGCGGGAGGGCCGCGGAGAGCAGTACTTC. It yields the protein CASRDQREGRGEQYF.

The chain joins TRBV4-1 to TRBJ2-7; TRBD2 aligns across 8 bases. Germline V CDR1 and CDR2: MGHRA, YSYEKL. CDR3 length equals 17 residues. Trimming cost V 3 bases and J 5 bases; bases outside gene matches: 15. CDR3 bases: TGCGCCAGCAGCCATGCGGGACTAGGACTAGTCGGGGACGAGCAGTACTTC. This encodes CASSHAGLGLVGDEQYF.

The V gene is TRBV18, the J gene TRBJ2-7; 7 bases are a match to TRBD2. After removal of 3 bases from V and 3 bases from J, the junction contained 5 bases not matched to a gene. CDR1 and CDR2 from the germline V gene are KGHSH and LQKENI. The length of the CDR3 is 14 residues. In DNA, the CDR3 is TGTGCCAGCTCACCTGCGGGAGCTATCTACGAGCAGTACTTC. It encodes CASSPAGAIYEQYF. The variable domain in full, with the rest retrieved from reference TRBV18 and TRBJ2-7, is NAGVMQNPRHLVRRRGQEARLRCSPMKGHSHVYWYRQLPEEGLKFMVYLQKENIIDESGMPKERFSAEFPKEGPSILRIQQVVRGDSAAYFCASSPAGAIYEQYFGPGTRLTVT.

V gene TRBV5-1 combines with J gene TRBJ2-1; 7 nucleotides line up with TRBD2. Germline V gene lookup returns CDR1 SGHRS and CDR2 YFSETQ. V lost 5 bases and J lost 4; bases outside the gene matches: 6. The length of the CDR3 is 14 residues. For the CDR3, the DNA is TGCGCCAGCAGGCAGGGACTACCATACAATGAGCAGTTCTTC. This sequence encodes CASRQGLPYNEQFF. Together with reference TRBV5-1 and TRBJ2-1, the CDR3 gives the full variable domain: KAGVTQTPRYLIKTRGQQVTLSCSPISGHRSVSWYQQTPGQGLQFLFEYFSETQRNKGNFPGRFSGRQFSNSRSEMNVSTLELGDSALYLCASRQGLPYNEQFFGPGTRLTVL.

V usage is TRBV28 and J usage is TRBJ2-1; 9 bases are shared with TRBD2. From germline, CDR1 is MDHEN and CDR2 SYDVKM. There are 16 residues in the CDR3. Germline trimming cut 5 bases from V and 7 bases from J; bases unmatched to any gene: 12. CDR3 bases: TGTGCCAGCAGTCCTTTACTAGCGGGCCGAAAAAATGAGCAGTTCTTC. Translation gives CASSPLLAGRKNEQFF.

This clone qualifies as medium-sized. At one boundary the junction diverges from the germline segment, which might be a read error. The chain recombines TRBV7-2 with TRBJ1-1; D is perhaps TRBD1 (5 bases). CDR1 SGHTA and CDR2 FQGNSA come from the germline V gene. This CDR3 has 13 residues. CDR3: CASSFALDTEAFF. As DNA, the CDR3 is TGTGCCAGCAGCTTTGCACTGGACACGGAAGCTTTCTTT.